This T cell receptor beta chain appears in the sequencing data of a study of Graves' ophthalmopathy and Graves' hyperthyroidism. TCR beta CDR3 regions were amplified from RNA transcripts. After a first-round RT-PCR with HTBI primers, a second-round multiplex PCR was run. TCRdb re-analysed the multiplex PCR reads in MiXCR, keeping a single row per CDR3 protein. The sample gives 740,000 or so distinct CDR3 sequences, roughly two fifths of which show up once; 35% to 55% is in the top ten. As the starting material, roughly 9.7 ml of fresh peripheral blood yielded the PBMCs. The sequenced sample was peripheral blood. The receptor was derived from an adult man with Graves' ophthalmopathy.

CDR3: CASSDPLGVWLNYGYTF. The CDR3, as DNA: TGCGCCAGCAGTGACCCCCTTGGCGTATGGTTGAACTATGGCTACACCTTC. The chain has TRBV10-2 and TRBJ1-2; D not resolved. This CDR3 spans 17 amino acids. Trimming shortened V by 3 bases and J by 2 bases, and 19 bases separated the two germline ends. Germline V gene data show CDR1 as WSHSY and CDR2 as SAAADI.